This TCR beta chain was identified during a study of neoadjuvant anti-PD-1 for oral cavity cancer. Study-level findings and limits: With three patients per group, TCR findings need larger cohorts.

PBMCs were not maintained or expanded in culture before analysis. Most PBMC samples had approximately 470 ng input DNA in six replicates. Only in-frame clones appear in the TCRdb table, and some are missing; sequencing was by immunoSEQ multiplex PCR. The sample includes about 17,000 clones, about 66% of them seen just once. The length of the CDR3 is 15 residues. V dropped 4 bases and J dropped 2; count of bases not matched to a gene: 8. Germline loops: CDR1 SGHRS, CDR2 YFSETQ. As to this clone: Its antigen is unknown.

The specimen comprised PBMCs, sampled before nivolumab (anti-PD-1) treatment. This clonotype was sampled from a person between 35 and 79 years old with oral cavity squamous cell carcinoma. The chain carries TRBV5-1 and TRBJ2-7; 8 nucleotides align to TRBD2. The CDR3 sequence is CASSVGLAGPYEQYF. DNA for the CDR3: TGCGCCAGCAGCGTTGGACTAGCAGGTCCCTACGAGCAGTACTTC.